One TCR beta chain is described in this entry. Its antigen is not identified. The CDR3 has 14 residues. The germline V and J ends were trimmed by 7 bases and 5 bases, with 17 bases remaining between them. Germline V gene data show CDR1 as GTSNPN and CDR2 as SVGIG (reference sequence). Some clones are missing from TCRdb's copy, which holds only in-frame ones; the method was immunoSEQ multiplex PCR. The data hold roughly 150,000 clones, with 88% observed a single time. The data stem from a study of radiation and T cells in renal cell carcinoma. Study context: Nephrectomy followed 15 Gy stereotactic body radiation by 4 weeks. The study's findings and limits: Without pretreatment biopsies, baseline tumor clonotype presence was undetermined. Top tumor clonotypes rose in blood 2 weeks post-radiation, then contracted.

Time point defined: baseline pretreatment blood. Documented treatment: 15 Gy SBRT to primary tumor, nephrectomy 4 weeks later. The sequencing here drew on blood, taken from a patient whose treatment included radiotherapy and nephrectomy. This clonotype originated in a woman between 65 and 79 years old with renal cell carcinoma. V usage is TRBV30 and J usage is TRBJ1-4, with a possible D match to TRBD1 (5 bases). The CDR3 is CAFTWGVGNEKLFF. DNA of the CDR3: TGTGCCTTCACCTGGGGGGTCGGGAATGAAAAACTGTTTTTT.